This TCR beta chain originates from a study of beta chain features in type 1 diabetes. Turning to the study itself: Patients looked much like healthy donors when it came to age, gender and cell yields.

Findings and caveats of the study: All four CD4+ subsets from Type 1 diabetes patients carried moderately but significantly shorter TCRB CDR3s. High-TCR-expressing cells could be over-represented by cDNA sequencing. Comparison showed that naive, central memory and Treg TCRB repertoires appeared more similar among patients than among healthy donors.

The germline V and J ends were trimmed by 9 bases and 8 bases, with 17 bases remaining between them. This CDR3 has 13 amino acids. CDR1 is PRHDT, CDR2 FYEKMQ, per germline (reference sequence). cDNA synthesis used the whole RNA isolate, giving expressed TCRB sequences. Clones were sequenced by immunoSEQ multiplex PCR, and TCRdb holds only the in-frame ones, with some missing. The sample lists more than 50,000 clones, approximately 59% seen once, with 2.2% in the top ten. Comments on this clone: Its antigen is unidentified.

The TCR sequence derives from a woman in her late teens or twenties in good health. Source material: Tregs from blood. This chain links TRBV13 with TRBJ1-3; D unresolved. This CDR3 reads CASGRANGDTIYF. The CDR3 region has the DNA TGTGCCAGTGGTAGGGCCAACGGGGACACCATATATTTT.